What follows are 7 T cell receptor beta chains derived from one specimen sequenced in a study of blood T cells in healthy people across ages. A J-beta primer mix and a sample-barcoded 5' primer were used in a second PCR of roughly 6 to 11 cycles. TCRdb processed the 5' RACE reads anew with MiXCR; each CDR3 protein has one entry. The sample holds some 880,000 distinct CDR3 sequences; under 40% are singletons and the top ten take under 15%. Sequences were obtained from blood. These receptors were obtained from a young man in good health.

This chain joins TRBV7-7 and TRBJ2-1; 10 bases fit TRBD1. Germline values: CDR1 SSHAT, CDR2 FNYEAQ (reference sequence). The CDR3 is 16 residues long. CDR3 sequence (DNA): TGTGCTAACAGCCCAATATTGGGGACAGGGGACAATGAGCAGTTCTTC. Translated: CANSPILGTGDNEQFF.

The chain employs TRBV5-1 and TRBJ1-5; D perhaps matches TRBD1 (5 bases). CDR3 length: 14 amino acids. The V gene's germline CDR1 is SGHRS and CDR2 YFSETQ. Trimming took off 1 base at V and 7 bases at J, with 12 bases between the two ends. CDR3 nucleotide sequence: TGCGCCAGCAGCTTGACCCTGGGGGACCAGCCCCAGCATTTT. It translates to CASSLTLGDQPQHF. Looking up the rest from reference TRBV5-1 and TRBJ1-5 gives the full variable domain: KAGVTQTPRYLIKTRGQQVTLSCSPISGHRSVSWYQQTPGQGLQFLFEYFSETQRNKGNFPGRFSGRQFSNSRSEMNVSTLELGDSALYLCASSLTLGDQPQHFGDGTRLSIL.

The gene calls are TRBV19 and TRBJ2-4; TRBD2 might be the D (5 bases). The length of the CDR3 is 14 residues. The germline V and J ends were trimmed by 1 base and 13 bases, with 17 bases remaining between them. The germline V gene has CDR1 LNHDA and CDR2 SQIVND (reference sequence). The CDR3 region is CASSIGPGYNEQYF. CDR3 DNA: TGTGCCAGTAGTATAGGACCGGGATACAATGAGCAGTACTTC.

The chain is built from TRBV6-2 or TRBV6-3 and TRBJ2-4, with a possible D match to TRBD1 (7 bases). The CDR3 covers 21 residues. V was pared by 0 bases and J by 1 base, with 25 bases between. In germline, CDR1 is MNHEY, CDR2 SVGEGT. In DNA, the CDR3 is TGTGCCAGCAGTTACTCGATGCGGGCAGGGGGACTCGCTGCGGCCAAAAACATTCAGTACTTC. It encodes CASSYSMRAGGLAAAKNIQYF.

The chain uses TRBV7-2 and TRBJ2-2; 11 nucleotides line up with TRBD2. Germline-derived CDR1 and CDR2 are SGHTA and FQGNSA. The CDR3 length is 19 residues. With V trimmed by 0 bases and J by 0 bases, 6 bases remained unmatched. CDR3 nucleotides: TGTGCCAGCAGCTTAGCTCCTTCGGGACTAGCGGCGAACACCGGGGAGCTGTTTTTT. Protein product: CASSLAPSGLAANTGELFF.

This clonotype has more than one count but fewer than ten. The chain is built from TRBV14 and TRBJ2-1; 10 nucleotides line up with TRBD2. V lost 3 bases to trimming and J lost 7 bases; unmatched junction nucleotides: 6. Per germline, CDR1 SGHDN and CDR2 FVKESK. The CDR3 covers 15 residues. For the CDR3, the DNA is TGTGCCAGCAGCCATAACCGAGCGGGGGGGAATGAGCAGTTCTTC. Protein product: CASSHNRAGGNEQFF.

Only one count was recorded for this clonotype. This chain uses TRBV20-1 with TRBJ1-1; D may be TRBD1 (5 bases). V was clipped by 1 base and J by 1 base, with 10 bases between them. The germline gives CDR1 DFQATT, CDR2 SNEGSKA (reference sequence). The CDR3 is 14 residues long. Here the CDR3 DNA reads TGCAGTGCTAGAGGGGGGAACACGAACACTGAAGCTTTCTTT. It encodes CSARGGNTNTEAFF.